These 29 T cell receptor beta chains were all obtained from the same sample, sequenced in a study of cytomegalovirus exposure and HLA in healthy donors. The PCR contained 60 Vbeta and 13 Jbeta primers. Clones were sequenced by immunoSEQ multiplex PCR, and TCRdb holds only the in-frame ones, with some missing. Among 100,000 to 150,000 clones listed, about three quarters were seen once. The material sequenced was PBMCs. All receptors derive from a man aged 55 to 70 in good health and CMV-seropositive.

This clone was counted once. The CDR3 sequence: CASSERTGVKNIQYF. CDR3 nucleotides: TGTGCCAGCTCAGAACGTACAGGGGTGAAAAACATTCAGTACTTC. The chain couples TRBV18 to TRBJ2-4, with TRBD1 matching 7 bases. The CDR3 consists of 15 residues. Germline trimming cut 5 bases from V and 4 bases from J; bases unmatched to any gene: 8. The germline V gene encodes CDR1 KGHSH and CDR2 LQKENI.

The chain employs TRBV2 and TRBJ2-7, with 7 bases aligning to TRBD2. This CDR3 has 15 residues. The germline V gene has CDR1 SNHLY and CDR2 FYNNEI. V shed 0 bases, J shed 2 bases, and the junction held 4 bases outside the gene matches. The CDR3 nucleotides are TGTGCCAGCAGTGAAGCAAGCGGGGAGACCTACGAGCAGTACTTC. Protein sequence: CASSEASGETYEQYF.

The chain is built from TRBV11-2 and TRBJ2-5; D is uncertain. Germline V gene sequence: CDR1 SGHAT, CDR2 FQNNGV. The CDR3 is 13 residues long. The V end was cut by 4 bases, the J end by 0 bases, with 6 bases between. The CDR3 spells CASSWAHQETQYF. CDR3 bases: TGTGCCAGCAGCTGGGCCCACCAAGAGACCCAGTACTTC.

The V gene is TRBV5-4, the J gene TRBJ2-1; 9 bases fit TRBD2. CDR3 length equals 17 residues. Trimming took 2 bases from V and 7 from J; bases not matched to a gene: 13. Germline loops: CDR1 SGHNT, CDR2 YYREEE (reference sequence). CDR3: CASSFDLAGRTMNEQFF. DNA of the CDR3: TGTGCCAGCAGCTTCGACCTAGCGGGGCGTACAATGAATGAGCAGTTCTTC.

The CDR3 reads CASSPGQGQVGNTIYF. The CDR3 nucleotides are TGTGCCAGCAGCCCGGGACAGGGTCAAGTCGGAAACACCATATATTTT. J is TRBJ1-3 and V is TRBV7-8; TRBD1 aligns across 9 bases. The length of the CDR3 is 16 residues. V lost 5 bases and J lost 4; bases outside the gene matches: 9. Germline loops: CDR1 SGHVS, CDR2 FQNEAQ.

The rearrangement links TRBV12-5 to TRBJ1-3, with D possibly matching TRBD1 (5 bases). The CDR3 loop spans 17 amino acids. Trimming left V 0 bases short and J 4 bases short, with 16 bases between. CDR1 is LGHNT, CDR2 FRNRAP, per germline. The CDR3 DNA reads TGTGCTAGTGGTTTGGTATTATTGGGGAGGGGAGGAAACACCATATATTTT. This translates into CASGLVLLGRGGNTIYF. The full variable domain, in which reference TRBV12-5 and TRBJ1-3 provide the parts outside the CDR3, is DARVTQTPRHKVTEMGQEVTMRCQPILGHNTVFWYRQTMMQGLELLAYFRNRAPLDDSGMPKDRFSAEMPDATLATLKIQPSEPRDSAVYFCASGLVLLGRGGNTIYFGEGSWLTVV.

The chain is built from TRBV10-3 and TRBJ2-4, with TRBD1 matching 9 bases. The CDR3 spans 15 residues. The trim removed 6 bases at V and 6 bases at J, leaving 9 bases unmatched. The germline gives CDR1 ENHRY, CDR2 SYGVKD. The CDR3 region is CAIRQPGTGTNIQYF. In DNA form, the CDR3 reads TGTGCCATCAGGCAGCCGGGGACAGGGACAAACATTCAGTACTTC.

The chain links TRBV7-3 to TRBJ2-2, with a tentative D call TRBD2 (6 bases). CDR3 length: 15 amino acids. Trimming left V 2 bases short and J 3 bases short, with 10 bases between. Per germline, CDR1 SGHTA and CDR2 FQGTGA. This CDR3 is CASSLGGADTGELFF. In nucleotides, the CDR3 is TGTGCCAGCAGCTTAGGAGGGGCGGACACCGGGGAGCTGTTTTTT.

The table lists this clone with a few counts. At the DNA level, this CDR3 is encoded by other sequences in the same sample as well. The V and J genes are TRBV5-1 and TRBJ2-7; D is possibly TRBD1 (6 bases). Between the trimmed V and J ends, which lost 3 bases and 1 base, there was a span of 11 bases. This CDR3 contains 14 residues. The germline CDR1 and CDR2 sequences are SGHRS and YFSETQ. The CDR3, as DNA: TGCGCCAGCAGCTCCTCGACAGGTTCCTACGAGCAGTACTTC. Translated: CASSSSTGSYEQYF.

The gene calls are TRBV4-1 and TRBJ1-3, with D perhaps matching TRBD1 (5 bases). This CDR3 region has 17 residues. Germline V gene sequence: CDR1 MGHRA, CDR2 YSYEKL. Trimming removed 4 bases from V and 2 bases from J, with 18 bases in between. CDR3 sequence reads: CASSPLLLGGAGNTIYF. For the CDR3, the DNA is TGCGCCAGCAGCCCCCTCCTCCTGGGGGGGGCTGGAAACACCATATATTTT.

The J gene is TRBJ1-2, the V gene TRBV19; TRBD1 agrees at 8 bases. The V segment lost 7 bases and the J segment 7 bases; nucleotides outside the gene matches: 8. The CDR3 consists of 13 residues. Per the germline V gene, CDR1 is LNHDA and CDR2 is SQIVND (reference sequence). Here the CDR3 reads CASKPGGAVGYTF. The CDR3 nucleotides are TGTGCCAGTAAACCAGGGGGCGCGGTTGGCTACACCTTC.

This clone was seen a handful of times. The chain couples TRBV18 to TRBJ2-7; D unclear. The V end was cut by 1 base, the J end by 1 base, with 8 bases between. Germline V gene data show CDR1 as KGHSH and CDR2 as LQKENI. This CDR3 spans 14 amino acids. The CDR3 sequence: CASSPHTESYEQYF. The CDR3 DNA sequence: TGTGCCAGCTCACCACATACAGAATCCTACGAGCAGTACTTC.

The CDR3 here is CASSVTQGIGVPIYF. The CDR3, as DNA: TGTGCCAGCAGCGTTACTCAGGGCATCGGCGTCCCCATATATTTT. The genes are TRBV9 and TRBJ1-3, with D possibly TRBD1 on 5 matching bases. Trimming removed 2 bases at V and 11 bases at J, with 20 bases between. The germline V gene encodes CDR1 SGDLS and CDR2 YYNGEE. CDR3 length equals 15 residues.

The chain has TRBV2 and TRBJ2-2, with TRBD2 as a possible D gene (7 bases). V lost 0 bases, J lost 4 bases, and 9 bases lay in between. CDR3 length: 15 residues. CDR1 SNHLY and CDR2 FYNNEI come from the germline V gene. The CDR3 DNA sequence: TGTGCCAGCAGTGAAGCAGGGGGGGGCACCGGGGAGCTGTTTTTT. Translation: CASSEAGGGTGELFF.

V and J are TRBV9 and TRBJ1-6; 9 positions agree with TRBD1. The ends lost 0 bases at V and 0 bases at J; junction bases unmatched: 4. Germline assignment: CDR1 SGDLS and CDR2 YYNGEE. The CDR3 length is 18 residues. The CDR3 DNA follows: TGTGCCAGCAGCGTAGGGACAGGGGTCTTCTCCTATAATTCACCCCTCCACTTT. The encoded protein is CASSVGTGVFSYNSPLHF.

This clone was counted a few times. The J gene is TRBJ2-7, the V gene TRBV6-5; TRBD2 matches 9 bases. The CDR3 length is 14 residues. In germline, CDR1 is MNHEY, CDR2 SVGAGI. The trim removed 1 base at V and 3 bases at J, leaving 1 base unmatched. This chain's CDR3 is CASSYFSGSYEQYF. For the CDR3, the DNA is TGTGCCAGCAGTTACTTTAGCGGGAGCTACGAGCAGTACTTC.

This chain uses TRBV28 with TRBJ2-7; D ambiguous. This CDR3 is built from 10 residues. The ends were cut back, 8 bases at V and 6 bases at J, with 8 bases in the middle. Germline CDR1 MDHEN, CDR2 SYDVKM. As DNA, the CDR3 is TGTGCCAGCCGAAAACTCGAGCAGTACTTC. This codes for CASRKLEQYF.

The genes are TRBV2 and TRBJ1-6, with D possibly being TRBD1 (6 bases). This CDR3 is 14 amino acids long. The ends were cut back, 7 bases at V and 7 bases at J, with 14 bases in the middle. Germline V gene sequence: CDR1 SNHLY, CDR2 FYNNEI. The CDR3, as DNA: TGTGCCAGCACCAGGGGATTCAGCAATTCACCCCTCCACTTT. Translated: CASTRGFSNSPLHF. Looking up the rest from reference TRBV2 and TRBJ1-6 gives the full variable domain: EPEVTQTPSHQVTQMGQEVILRCVPISNHLYFYWYRQILGQKVEFLVSFYNNEISEKSEIFDDQFSVERPDGSNFTLKIRSTKLEDSAMYFCASTRGFSNSPLHFGNGTRLTVT.

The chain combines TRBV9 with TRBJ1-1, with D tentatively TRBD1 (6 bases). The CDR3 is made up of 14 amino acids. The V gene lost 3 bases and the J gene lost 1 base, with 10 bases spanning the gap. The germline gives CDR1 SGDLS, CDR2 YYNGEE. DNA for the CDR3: TGTGCCAGCAGCGGGGAGGGGGGGAACACTGAAGCTTTCTTT. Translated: CASSGEGGNTEAFF.

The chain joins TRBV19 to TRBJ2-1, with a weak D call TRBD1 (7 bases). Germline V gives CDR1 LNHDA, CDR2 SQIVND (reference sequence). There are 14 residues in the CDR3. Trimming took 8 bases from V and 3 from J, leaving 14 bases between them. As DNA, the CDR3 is TGTGCCAGTTCCCGCAGGGGGGACTACAATGAGCAGTTCTTC. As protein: CASSRRGDYNEQFF. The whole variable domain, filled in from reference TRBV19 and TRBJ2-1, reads DGGITQSPKYLFRKEGQNVTLSCEQNLNHDAMYWYRQDPGQGLRLIYYSQIVNDFQKGDIAEGYSVSREKKESFPLTVTSAQKNPTAFYLCASSRRGDYNEQFFGPGTRLTVL.

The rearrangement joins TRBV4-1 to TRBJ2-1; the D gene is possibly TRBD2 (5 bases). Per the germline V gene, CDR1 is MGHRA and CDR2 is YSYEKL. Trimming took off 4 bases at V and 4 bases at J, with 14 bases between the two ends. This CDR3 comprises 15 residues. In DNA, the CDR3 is TGCGCCAGCAGCCTAAGCGGTTCTGGTTACAATGAGCAGTTCTTC. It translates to CASSLSGSGYNEQFF.

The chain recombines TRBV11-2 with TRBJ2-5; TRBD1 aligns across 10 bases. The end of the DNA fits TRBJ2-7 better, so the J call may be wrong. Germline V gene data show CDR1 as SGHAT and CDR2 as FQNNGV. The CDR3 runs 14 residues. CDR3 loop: CASSSGTGVYEQYF. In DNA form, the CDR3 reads TGTGCCAGCAGCTCCGGGACAGGGGTTTACGAGCAGTACTTC.

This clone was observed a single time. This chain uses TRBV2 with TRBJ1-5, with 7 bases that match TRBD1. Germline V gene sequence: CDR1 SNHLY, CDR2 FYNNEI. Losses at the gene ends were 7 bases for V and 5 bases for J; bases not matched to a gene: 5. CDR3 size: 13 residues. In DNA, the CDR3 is TGTGCCAGCAAGAACAGGGGTGATCAGCCCCAGCATTTT. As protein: CASKNRGDQPQHF.

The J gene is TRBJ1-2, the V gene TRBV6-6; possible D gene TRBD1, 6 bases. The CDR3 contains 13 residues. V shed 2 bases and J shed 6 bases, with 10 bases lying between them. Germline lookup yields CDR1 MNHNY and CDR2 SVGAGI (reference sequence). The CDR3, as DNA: TGTGCCAGCAGTTACCAGGGGAGCCATGGCTACACCTTC. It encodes CASSYQGSHGYTF.

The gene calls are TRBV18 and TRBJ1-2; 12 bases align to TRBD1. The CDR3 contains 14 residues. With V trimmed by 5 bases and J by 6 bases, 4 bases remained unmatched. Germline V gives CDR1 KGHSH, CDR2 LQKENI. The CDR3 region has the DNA TGTGCCAGCTCATCAGGGACAGGGGGCAATGGCTACACCTTC. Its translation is CASSSGTGGNGYTF.

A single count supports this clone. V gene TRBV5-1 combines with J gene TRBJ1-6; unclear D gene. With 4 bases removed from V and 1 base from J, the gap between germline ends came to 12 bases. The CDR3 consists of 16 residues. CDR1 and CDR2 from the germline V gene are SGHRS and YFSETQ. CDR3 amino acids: CASSPSRSSYNSPLHF. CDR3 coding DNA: TGCGCCAGCAGCCCCTCACGGAGTTCCTATAATTCACCCCTCCACTTT. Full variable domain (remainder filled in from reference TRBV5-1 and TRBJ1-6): KAGVTQTPRYLIKTRGQQVTLSCSPISGHRSVSWYQQTPGQGLQFLFEYFSETQRNKGNFPGRFSGRQFSNSRSEMNVSTLELGDSALYLCASSPSRSSYNSPLHFGNGTRLTVT.

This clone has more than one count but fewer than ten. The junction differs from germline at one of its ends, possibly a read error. CDR3 sequence: CSSSLPGNYGYTF. In nucleotides, the CDR3 is TGTTCCAGCAGCTTACCGGGTAACTATGGCTACACCTTC. The rearrangement uses TRBV7-9 and TRBJ1-2; D is unclear. The CDR3 is 13 amino acids. The germline CDR1 and CDR2 sequences are SEHNR and FQNEAQ (reference sequence).

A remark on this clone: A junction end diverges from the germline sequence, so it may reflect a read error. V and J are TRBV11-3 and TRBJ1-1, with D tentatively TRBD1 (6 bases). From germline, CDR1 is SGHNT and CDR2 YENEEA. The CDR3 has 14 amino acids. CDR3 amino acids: CAGSLGTGSTEAFF. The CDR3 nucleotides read TGTGCCGGCAGCTTAGGAACAGGGTCCACTGAAGCTTTCTTT.

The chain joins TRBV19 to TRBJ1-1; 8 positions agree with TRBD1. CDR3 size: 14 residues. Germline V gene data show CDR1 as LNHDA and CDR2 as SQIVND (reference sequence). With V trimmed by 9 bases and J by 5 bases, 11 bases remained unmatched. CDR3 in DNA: TGTGCCAGCTGTAGGCAGGGGGCTAATACTGAAGCTTTCTTT. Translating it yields CASCRQGANTEAFF.